The clone carrying this T cell receptor (beta chain) was detected a few times. Its target is unknown. The sample belongs to a study of T cells after yellow fever vaccination. MiXCR was run by TCRdb on the 5' RACE reads, yielding one entry per CDR3 protein. The repertoire holds under 700,000 distinct CDR3 sequences, with around a sixth as singletons. Regarding the study as a whole: Contaminating bulk clonotypes could be abundant in FACS-sorted repertoires. The CD4 compartment and the CD8 compartment contained a small share of clonotypes in common.

In germline, CDR1 is SEHNR, CDR2 FQNEAQ (reference sequence). The length of the CDR3 is 13 residues. Trimming pared 3 bases from V and 2 bases from J, leaving 7 bases between. The chain joins TRBV7-9 to TRBJ1-2, with a possible D match to TRBD1 (5 bases). The origin of this receptor is a man between 18 and 29 years old who received the YFV17D yellow fever vaccine. This specimen consisted of PBMCs, obtained 4 to 6 days after the first yellow fever vaccination. The CDR3, as DNA: TGTGCCAGCAGCTTCGGGGACAACTATGGCTACACCTTC. It codes for CASSFGDNYGYTF.